A selection of T cell receptor beta chains follows, all from one sample in a study of graft-versus-host responses after intestinal transplantation. Measured with immunoSEQ multiplex PCR; TCRdb has only the in-frame clones, and not every one. The repertoire includes several thousand clones, 65% to 80% of them detected once, and under 8.5% sits in the top ten. The specimen was ileum tissue, collected 120 to 130 days after intestinal transplantation. These receptors all stem from a human patient who received an intestinal transplant, so some T cells may come from the graft donor. Each CDR3 is given with its conserved first and last residue. The order of the fields is D gene, clone size, J gene, V gene, CDR3 protein, CDR3 DNA. The D gene is left open where the match is weak. Rows give clone size only sometimes, using once, few, many, or a class for an expanded clone.

.,few,TRBJ2-5,TRBV28,CASSLSGQETQYF,TGTGCCAGCAGTTTATCTGGCCAAGAGACCCAGTACTTC
.,once,TRBJ2-7,TRBV4-1,CASSQATIYEQYF,TGCGCCAGCAGCCAAGCGACCATATACGAGCAGTACTTC
.,once,TRBJ2-1,TRBV14,CASSQDFHEQFF,TGTGCCAGCAGCCAAGATTTCCATGAGCAGTTCTTC
TRBD1,once,TRBJ2-3,TRBV4-1,CASSDPGGRGTDTQYF,TGCGCCAGCAGCGATCCAGGGGGCCGGGGGACAGATACGCAGTATTTT
.,.,TRBJ2-7,TRBV6-5,CASSYRGHYEQYF,TGTGCCAGCAGTTACCGGGGGCACTACGAGCAGTACTTC
.,.,TRBJ1-2,TRBV5-7,CASLEIPAWKTYGYTF,TGTGCCAGCTTAGAGATTCCTGCGTGGAAGACCTATGGCTACACCTTC
.,.,TRBJ2-7,TRBV30,CAWSSTEPYEQYF,TGTGCCTGGAGTTCCACTGAGCCCTACGAGCAGTACTTC
.,.,TRBJ1-4,TRBV4-2,CASRDYNEKLFF,TGTGCCAGCCGAGATTATAATGAAAAACTGTTTTTT
TRBD1,.,TRBJ2-7,TRBV28,CASSRYGRDRGPYEQYF,TGTGCCAGCAGCCGTTACGGCCGGGACAGGGGCCCCTACGAGCAGTACTTC
TRBD1,.,TRBJ1-3,TRBV10-3,CAISDGTGRSGNTIYF,TGTGCCATCAGCGACGGGACAGGGAGGTCTGGAAACACCATATATTTT
.,.,TRBJ2-7,TRBV6-5,CASSYGRGRSHEQYF,TGTGCCAGCAGTTACGGTAGGGGGAGGAGCCACGAGCAGTACTTC
TRBD2,.,TRBJ2-1,TRBV6-4,CASSTSGSTDEQFF,TGTGCCAGCAGTACTAGCGGGAGTACGGATGAGCAGTTCTTC